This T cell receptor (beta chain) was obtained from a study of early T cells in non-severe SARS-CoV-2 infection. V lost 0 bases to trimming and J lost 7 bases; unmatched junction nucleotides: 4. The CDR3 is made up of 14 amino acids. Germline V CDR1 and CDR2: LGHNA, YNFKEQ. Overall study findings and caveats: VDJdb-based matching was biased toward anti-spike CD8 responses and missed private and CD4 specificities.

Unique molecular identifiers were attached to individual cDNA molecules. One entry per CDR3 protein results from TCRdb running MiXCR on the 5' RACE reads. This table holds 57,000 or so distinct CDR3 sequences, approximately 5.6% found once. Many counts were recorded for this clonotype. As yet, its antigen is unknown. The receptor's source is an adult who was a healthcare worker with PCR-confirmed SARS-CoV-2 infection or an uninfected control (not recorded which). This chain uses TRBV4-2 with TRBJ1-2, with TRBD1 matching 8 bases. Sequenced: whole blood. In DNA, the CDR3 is TGTGCCAGCAGCCAAGACCAGGGGGCGTTTGGCTACACCTTC. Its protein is CASSQDQGAFGYTF.